This TCR beta chain was recorded in a study of CD8 T cells in ankylosing spondylitis. Regarding the study as a whole: The clones that were linked to disease were reported to be significantly enriched in matched synovial fluid samples from ankylosing spondylitis patients. Prior literature has documented some motif variants in synovial fluid and blood from reactive arthritis. Disease-associated clonotypes exhibited CD8+ identity and were relatively infrequent in peripheral blood.

Comment on this clonotype: Antigen: not known.

The CDR3 has 10 amino acids. V lost 4 bases and J lost 6, with 3 bases in between. Germline-derived CDR1 and CDR2 are MGHDK and SYGVNS. In making TCR beta libraries, quantitative 5'-RACE with molecular barcodes was used. TCRdb analysed the 5' RACE reads with MiXCR anew, one entry per CDR3 protein. The sample yields 230,000 or so distinct CDR3 sequences, about a sixth seen once. This TCR was recovered from a male donor with ankylosing spondylitis or in good health (not recorded which). The sample taken for sequencing was blood, either unsorted or a sorted T cell fraction (not recorded which). The chain links TRBV25-1 to TRBJ2-5; the D is unclear. The CDR3 loop is CASSGKTQYF. CDR3 nucleotides: TGTGCCAGCAGTGGGAAGACCCAGTACTTC.